This TCR beta chain comes out of a study of T cell responses to AZD1222 COVID-19 vaccine. Assay used: immunoSEQ multiplex PCR; TCRdb lists only in-frame clones, some missing. The table has about 110,000 clones, nearly 90% seen once. General study results and limits: A reported finding is that nearly half of spike-specific TCRs target unmutated variant regions.

The V gene lost 1 base and the J gene lost 6 bases, with 9 bases spanning the gap. The germline V gene encodes CDR1 LGHDT and CDR2 YNNKEL (reference sequence). There are 13 residues in the CDR3. On this clone: The antigen is unknown.

This sample comprised peripheral blood, obtained 28 days after the second AZD1222 dose. The chain uses TRBV3-1 (or the pseudogene TRBV3-2) and TRBJ1-2, with D hard to call. This clonotype originated in an adult who received the AZD1222 COVID-19 vaccine. CDR3 in amino acids: CASSQVSVNGYTF. The DNA for the CDR3 is TGTGCCAGCAGCCAAGTTTCAGTTAATGGCTACACCTTC.